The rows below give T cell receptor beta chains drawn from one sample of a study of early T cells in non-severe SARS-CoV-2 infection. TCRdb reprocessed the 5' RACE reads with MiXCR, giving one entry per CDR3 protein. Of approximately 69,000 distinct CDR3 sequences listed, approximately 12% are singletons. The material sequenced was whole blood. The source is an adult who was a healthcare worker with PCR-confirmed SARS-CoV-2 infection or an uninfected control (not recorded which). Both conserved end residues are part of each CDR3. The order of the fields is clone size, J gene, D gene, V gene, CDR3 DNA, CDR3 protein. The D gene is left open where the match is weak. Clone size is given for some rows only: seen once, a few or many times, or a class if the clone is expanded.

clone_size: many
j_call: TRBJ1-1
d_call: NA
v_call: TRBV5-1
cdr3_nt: TGCGCCAGCAGCTTGTCGGGCGCCACTGAAGCTTTCTTT
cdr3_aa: CASSLSGATEAFF

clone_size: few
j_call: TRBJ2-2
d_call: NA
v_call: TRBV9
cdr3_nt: TGTGCCAGCAGCACGGGACCTCGCGGCGGGGAGCTGTTTTTT
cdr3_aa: CASSTGPRGGELFF

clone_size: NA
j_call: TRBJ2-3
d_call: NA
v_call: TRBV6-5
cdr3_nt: TGTGCCAGCAGTGACGGACCGGGGTCTCGGACGCAGTATTTT
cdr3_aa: CASSDGPGSRTQYF

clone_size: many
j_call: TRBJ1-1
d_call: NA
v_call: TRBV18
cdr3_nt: TGTGCCAGCTCACCAAGGACATCGGACACTGAAGCTTTCTTT
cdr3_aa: CASSPRTSDTEAFF

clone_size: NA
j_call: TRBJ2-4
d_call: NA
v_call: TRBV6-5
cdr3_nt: TGTGCCAGCAGCCCCACTGGAAACATTCAGTACTTC
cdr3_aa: CASSPTGNIQYF

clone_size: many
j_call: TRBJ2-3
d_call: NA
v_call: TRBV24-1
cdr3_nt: TGTGCCACCAGTGACCTTCAGGGCGCCTGGGCAGATACGCAGTATTTT
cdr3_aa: CATSDLQGAWADTQYF

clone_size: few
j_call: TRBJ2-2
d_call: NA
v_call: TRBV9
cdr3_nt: TGTGCCAGCAGCTTCCGGGACACCAACACCGGGGAGCTGTTTTTT
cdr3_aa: CASSFRDTNTGELFF

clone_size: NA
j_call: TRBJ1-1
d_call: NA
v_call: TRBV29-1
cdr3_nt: TGCAGCGTGGGGGGACGGAGTACTTTCACTGAAGCTTTCTTT
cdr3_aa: CSVGGRSTFTEAFF

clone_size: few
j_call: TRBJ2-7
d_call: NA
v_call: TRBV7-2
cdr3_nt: TGTGCCAGCAGCTTTGCCGCTACCTCCTACGAGCAGTACTTC
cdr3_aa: CASSFAATSYEQYF

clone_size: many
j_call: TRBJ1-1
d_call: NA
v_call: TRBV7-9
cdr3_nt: TGTGCCAGCAGTCAAGCTGAGGGGACTGAAGCTTTCTTT
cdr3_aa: CASSQAEGTEAFF

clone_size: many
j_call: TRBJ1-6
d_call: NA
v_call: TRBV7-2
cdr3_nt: TGTGCCAGCAAATTAAAGACAGCCGATAATTCACCCCTCCACTTT
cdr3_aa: CASKLKTADNSPLHF

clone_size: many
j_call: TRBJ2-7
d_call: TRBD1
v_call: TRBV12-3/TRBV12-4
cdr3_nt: TGTGCCAGCAGCAGGGACAGGGCCTACGAGCAGTACTTC
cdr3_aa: CASSRDRAYEQYF

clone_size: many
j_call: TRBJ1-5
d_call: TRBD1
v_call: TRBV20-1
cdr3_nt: TGCAGTGCAAGACAGGGCTACAGTCAGCCCCAGCATTTT
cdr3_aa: CSARQGYSQPQHF

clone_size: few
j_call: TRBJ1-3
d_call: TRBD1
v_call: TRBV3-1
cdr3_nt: TGTGCCAGCAGCCAAGTAACAGGGGCTGGAAACACCATATATTTT
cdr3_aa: CASSQVTGAGNTIYF